Each of the 30 T cell receptor beta chains below was sequenced from the same sample in a study of blood T cell repertoires in COVID-19. The protocol was immunoSEQ multiplex PCR, while the TCRdb copy is restricted to in-frame clones and leaves out a portion. The profile covers some 200,000 clones, with 81% appearing a single time and about 11% taken by the ten largest. The sample was peripheral blood. The receptors were gathered from a woman aged 40 to 55 with COVID-19, enrolled during active disease.

This rearrangement joins TRBV5-6 to TRBJ2-5; D possibly corresponds to TRBD2 (6 bases). Germline CDR1 is SGHDT and CDR2 is YYEEEE. V was shortened by 4 bases and J by 2 bases, with 18 bases between the two germline ends. This CDR3 has 16 amino acids. The CDR3 sequence: CASSPGLGDWQETQYF. The CDR3 DNA reads as TGTGCCAGCAGCCCGGGACTCGGGGATTGGCAAGAGACCCAGTACTTC. Using reference TRBV5-6 and TRBJ2-5 for the parts outside the CDR3, the full variable domain is DAGVTQSPTHLIKTRGQQVTLRCSPKSGHDTVSWYQQALGQGPQFIFQYYEEEERQRGNFPDRFSGHQFPNYSSELNVNALLLGDSALYLCASSPGLGDWQETQYFGPGTRLLVL.

The chain recombines TRBV7-6 with TRBJ2-1; 7 bases fit TRBD1. This CDR3 has 16 residues. Germline V gene lookup returns CDR1 SGHVS and CDR2 FNYEAQ. With V trimmed by 5 bases and J by 2 bases, 9 bases remained unmatched. CDR3 amino acids: CASSTRTGTAYNEQFF. The CDR3 DNA reads as TGTGCCAGCAGCACCAGGACCGGGACAGCCTACAATGAGCAGTTCTTC. The full variable domain, completed using reference TRBV7-6 and TRBJ2-1, is GAGVSQSPRYKVTKRGQDVALRCDPISGHVSLYWYRQALGQGPEFLTYFNYEAQQDKSGLPNDRFSAERPEGSISTLTIQRTEQRDSAMYRCASSTRTGTAYNEQFFGPGTRLTVL.

Only one count was recorded for this clone. This chain connects TRBV19 to TRBJ1-3, with 7 bases aligning to TRBD1. The trim removed 1 base at V and 2 bases at J, leaving 2 bases unmatched. The CDR3 has 15 amino acids. Germline-derived CDR1 and CDR2 are LNHDA and SQIVND (reference sequence). CDR3 residues: CASSIGTGAGNTIYF. The CDR3 DNA reads TGTGCCAGTAGTATAGGTACAGGGGCTGGAAACACCATATATTTT.

V usage is TRBV6-4 and J usage is TRBJ1-6; D ambiguous. The CDR3 has 15 residues. V dropped 0 bases and J dropped 1 base, with 4 bases sitting between them. The germline CDR1 and CDR2 sequences are MRHNA and SNTAGT. The CDR3 region is CASSDSLSYNSPLHF. The CDR3 DNA reads TGTGCCAGCAGTGACTCGTTATCCTATAATTCACCCCTCCACTTT.

This sequence joins TRBV11-3 and TRBJ2-1, with a tentative D call TRBD2 (6 bases). Germline loops: CDR1 SGHNT, CDR2 YENEEA. The germline V and J ends were trimmed by 5 bases and 8 bases, with 19 bases remaining between them. The CDR3 consists of 15 residues. CDR3 in amino acids: CASSEGTSPGHEQFF. The CDR3 region has the DNA TGTGCCAGCAGCGAAGGGACTTCGCCAGGCCATGAGCAGTTCTTC.

This chain uses TRBV28 with TRBJ2-2, with TRBD2 as a possible D gene (6 bases). This CDR3 is 15 amino acids long. Per germline, CDR1 MDHEN and CDR2 SYDVKM. V shed 6 bases and J shed 6 bases, with 17 bases lying between them. The CDR3 DNA sequence: TGTGCCAGCAGCCTAACCTTCAGACTAGCCGGGGAGCTGTTTTTT. Its protein is CASSLTFRLAGELFF.

The CDR3 spells CAISDDGGSYNEQFF. The CDR3 DNA is TGTGCCATCAGTGACGACGGGGGCTCCTACAATGAGCAGTTCTTC. The chain combines TRBV10-3 with TRBJ2-1; the D gene is possibly TRBD2 (6 bases). Trimming took off 3 bases at V and 0 bases at J, with 9 bases between the two ends. This CDR3 region has 15 residues. Germline-derived CDR1 and CDR2 are ENHRY and SYGVKD.

The chain is built from TRBV4-1 and TRBJ1-2, with unresolved D. CDR1 is MGHRA, CDR2 YSYEKL, per germline. The CDR3 covers 17 residues. With 4 bases removed from V and 6 bases from J, the gap between germline ends came to 24 bases. The CDR3 spells CASSPSRADYSPDGYTF. DNA of the CDR3: TGCGCCAGCAGCCCTTCTCGGGCAGACTACTCTCCGGATGGCTACACCTTC.

This clone was counted between two and nine times. The junction does not match germline at one end; this may be a read error. The V call is TRBV19, the J call TRBJ2-7; 8 bases map to TRBD1. Germline lookup yields CDR1 LNHDA and CDR2 SQIVND (reference sequence). The CDR3 covers 13 residues. The DNA of the CDR3 is TGTGCCAGTAGTACCAGAGGACAGGGAAGATCCCACTTC. Residues: CASSTRGQGRSHF.

This clone was observed at least ten times. J is TRBJ1-1 and V is TRBV19; 7 nucleotides match TRBD1. This CDR3 spans 13 amino acids. Germline loops: CDR1 LNHDA, CDR2 SQIVND (reference sequence). Trimming cost V 7 bases and J 1 base; bases outside gene matches: 3. The CDR3 DNA follows: TGTGCCAGTACCAGGACAGGGAACACTGAAGCTTTCTTT. This sequence encodes CASTRTGNTEAFF.

The chain combines TRBV4-2 with TRBJ1-1; D remains unclear. Germline V gene sequence: CDR1 LGHNA, CDR2 YNFKEQ. Trimming cost V 1 base and J 0 bases, with 9 bases left between them. This CDR3 region has 15 residues. CDR3 DNA sequence: TGTGCCAGCAGCCAAGGAACAGCAATGAACACTGAAGCTTTCTTT. It specifies CASSQGTAMNTEAFF.

The rearrangement uses TRBV9 and TRBJ2-2; 10 bases agree with TRBD1. The ends lost 0 bases at V and 3 bases at J; junction bases unmatched: 2. The CDR3 sequence is 16 residues long. The germline V gene has CDR1 SGDLS and CDR2 YYNGEE. The DNA for the CDR3 is TGTGCCAGCAGCGTAGGGACAGGGGGTTACACCGGGGAGCTGTTTTTT. This gives the protein CASSVGTGGYTGELFF.

V is TRBV19 and J is TRBJ2-6; D may be TRBD1 (5 bases). The V end was cut by 3 bases, the J end by 1 base, with 7 bases between. This CDR3 comprises 15 residues. Germline CDR1 reads LNHDA; CDR2 reads SQIVND (reference sequence). The CDR3 is CASSIQGSGANVLTF. CDR3 coding DNA: TGTGCCAGTAGTATCCAGGGATCTGGGGCCAACGTCCTGACTTTC.

This chain uses TRBV6-5 with TRBJ2-1, with a tentative D call TRBD1 (5 bases). CDR1 is MNHEY, CDR2 SVGAGI, per germline. V lost 6 bases and J lost 1, with 13 bases in between. The length of the CDR3 is 15 residues. DNA for the CDR3: TGTGCCAGCAGGACACTCCAGGGTTCCTACAATGAGCAGTTCTTC. It codes for CASRTLQGSYNEQFF.

This clone was detected only once. The rearrangement uses TRBV27 and TRBJ2-1, with a tentative D call TRBD2 (5 bases). Trimming took off 5 bases at V and 0 bases at J, with 14 bases between the two ends. Germline-derived CDR1 and CDR2 are MNHEY and SMNVEV (reference sequence). The CDR3 sequence is 16 residues long. The CDR3 loop is CASSTSSADSYNEQFF. The DNA for the CDR3 is TGTGCCAGCAGTACATCTTCAGCGGACTCCTACAATGAGCAGTTCTTC.

The chain uses TRBV9 and TRBJ2-3; perhaps TRBD2 as D (5 bases). V was pared by 0 bases and J by 3 bases, with 8 bases between. The CDR3 runs to 14 residues. Germline values: CDR1 SGDLS, CDR2 YYNGEE. The CDR3 nucleotides read TGTGCCAGCAGCGTAGGTCGGGGAACAGATACGCAGTATTTT. Its translation is CASSVGRGTDTQYF.

This clone was seen a single time. The chain is built from TRBV27 and TRBJ2-2; no firm D call. V was pared by 8 bases and J by 1 base, with 11 bases between. Germline V lookup: CDR1 MNHEY, CDR2 SMNVEV (reference sequence). The CDR3 is made up of 14 amino acids. This CDR3 reads CASSVVWNTGELFF. DNA of the CDR3: TGTGCCAGCTCGGTTGTCTGGAACACCGGGGAGCTGTTTTTT.

The gene calls are TRBV3-1 (or the pseudogene TRBV3-2) and TRBJ2-1, with 11 bases aligning to TRBD2. Losses at the gene ends were 1 base for V and 6 bases for J; bases not matched to a gene: 5. CDR1 is LGHDT and CDR2 is YNNKEL in the germline V gene (reference sequence). The length of the CDR3 is 16 residues. The chain's CDR3 is CASSQVASGGFNEQFF. The DNA for the CDR3 is TGTGCCAGCAGCCAAGTGGCTAGCGGGGGGTTCAATGAGCAGTTCTTC.

The CDR3 coding sequence is TGTGCCAGCAGTTACTCGAGGCTTAGCAATCAGCCCCAGCATTTT. Amino acid sequence: CASSYSRLSNQPQHF. This chain connects TRBV6-5 to TRBJ1-5; D not certain. The germline V gene has CDR1 MNHEY and CDR2 SVGAGI. The CDR3 is made up of 15 amino acids. Deletions cut 0 bases from V and 0 bases from J, with 6 bases between.

The gene calls are TRBV7-9 and TRBJ1-5, with TRBD1 matching 7 bases. Germline-derived CDR1 and CDR2 are SEHNR and FQNEAQ (reference sequence). The CDR3 extends over 13 amino acids. With 4 bases clipped from V and 9 bases from J, the junction kept 6 bases outside the gene matches. In nucleotides, the CDR3 is TGTGCCAGCAGCTCGACAGGGTTTCGGCCCCAGCATTTT. It is translated as CASSSTGFRPQHF.

This clone was seen only a few times. This chain joins TRBV5-6 and TRBJ2-2, with 7 positions matching TRBD2. Germline V gene lookup returns CDR1 SGHDT and CDR2 YYEEEE. V gave up 2 bases and J gave up 5 bases; unmatched junction bases: 3. The CDR3 length is 14 residues. CDR3 sequence (DNA): TGTGCCAGCAGCTTAGGACTAGTAACCGGGGAGCTGTTTTTT. This encodes CASSLGLVTGELFF.

This clone appeared a single time. The chain carries TRBV15 and TRBJ2-3, with no clear D. The V gene lost 0 bases and the J gene lost 2 bases, with 12 bases spanning the gap. Germline CDR1 LNHNV, CDR2 YYDKDF (reference sequence). The CDR3 has 16 residues. CDR3 residues: CATSRDVAAITDTQYF. The CDR3 nucleotides are TGTGCCACCAGCAGAGACGTAGCTGCTATCACAGATACGCAGTATTTT. Supplemented by reference TRBV15 and TRBJ2-3, the full variable domain reads DAMVIQNPRYQVTQFGKPVTLSCSQTLNHNVMYWYQQKSSQAPKLLFHYYDKDFNNEADTPDNFQSRRPNTSFCFLDIRSPGLGDTAMYLCATSRDVAAITDTQYFGPGTRLTVL.

The rearrangement joins TRBV5-6 to TRBJ2-5; D might be TRBD2 (6 bases). The CDR3 runs to 13 residues. The germline V gene encodes CDR1 SGHDT and CDR2 YYEEEE. Trimming removed 1 base from V and 7 bases from J, with 11 bases in between. DNA for the CDR3: TGTGCCAGCAGCTTGCGGGAGTGGGGGACCCAGTACTTC. Translation gives CASSLREWGTQYF.

The V and J genes are TRBV29-1 and TRBJ2-2, with TRBD1 identical over 8 bases. V was clipped by 5 bases and J by 8 bases; unmatched bases: 7. Germline loops: CDR1 SQVTM, CDR2 ANQGSEA. This CDR3 comprises 13 residues. The CDR3: CSVRTGNVGELFF. CDR3 nucleotide sequence: TGCAGCGTTCGGACAGGGAACGTGGGGGAGCTGTTTTTT.

The rearrangement links TRBV6-5 to TRBJ1-2, with TRBD1 matching over 8 bases. This CDR3 has 13 amino acids. The germline CDR1 and CDR2 sequences are MNHEY and SVGAGI. The V segment lost 2 bases and the J segment 8 bases; nucleotides outside the gene matches: 4. CDR3 nucleotides: TGTGCCAGCAGTTACGGCAGGGGGCAGGGCTACACCTTC. Protein sequence: CASSYGRGQGYTF.

The chain couples TRBV2 to TRBJ1-1; TRBD1 aligns across 8 bases. The CDR3 loop spans 15 amino acids. Germline assignment: CDR1 SNHLY and CDR2 FYNNEI. After removal of 4 bases from V and 10 bases from J, the junction contained 14 bases not matched to a gene. CDR3 sequence reads: CASSGGGQAIQVAFF. CDR3 in DNA: TGTGCCAGCAGTGGGGGGGGACAGGCCATCCAGGTAGCTTTCTTT.

This sequence joins TRBV7-9 and TRBJ2-1; the D gene is possibly TRBD1 (6 bases). Trimming removed 4 bases from V and 9 bases from J, with 16 bases in between. Germline V gene data show CDR1 as SEHNR and CDR2 as FQNEAQ (reference sequence). The CDR3 loop spans 14 amino acids. Written as DNA, the CDR3 is TGTGCCAGCAGCTGGGGGCAGGGCATAGCTGAGCAGTTCTTC. It encodes CASSWGQGIAEQFF.

The chain uses TRBV27 and TRBJ1-4, with 8 bases lining up with TRBD1. J gave up 4 bases and V 3 bases, and 4 bases lay outside the gene matches. This CDR3 spans 15 amino acids. Per germline, CDR1 MNHEY and CDR2 SMNVEV (reference sequence). The CDR3 DNA sequence: TGTGCCAGCAGTTTGGGGACAGGCTTTAATGAAAAACTGTTTTTT. This sequence encodes CASSLGTGFNEKLFF.

This clone was detected once. This rearrangement joins TRBV10-2 to TRBJ1-5, with D perhaps TRBD1 (6 bases). Trimming left V 5 bases short and J 5 bases short, with 13 bases between. This CDR3 has 14 residues. Germline-derived CDR1 and CDR2 are WSHSY and SAAADI. The chain's CDR3 is CASSLFRTDQPQHF. The CDR3 region has the DNA TGCGCCAGCAGTTTATTTAGGACAGATCAGCCCCAGCATTTT.

This chain joins TRBV7-3 and TRBJ2-2; D not certain. Germline V gene sequence: CDR1 SGHTA, CDR2 FQGTGA. Trimming cost V 6 bases and J 6 bases, with 11 bases left between them. This CDR3 region has 13 residues. Here the CDR3 DNA reads TGTGCCAGCAGGGCCACAGTGGCCGGGGAGCTGTTTTTT. This gives the protein CASRATVAGELFF. Full variable domain (remainder filled in from reference TRBV7-3 and TRBJ2-2): GAGVSQTPSNKVTEKGKYVELRCDPISGHTALYWYRQSLGQGPEFLIYFQGTGAADDSGLPNDRFFAVRPEGSVSTLKIQRTERGDSAVYLCASRATVAGELFFGEGSRLTVL.